This T cell receptor beta chain was obtained from a study of T cells in Graves' hyperthyroidism and ophthalmopathy. This clonotype was seen only a few times. The length of the CDR3 is 15 residues. The ends were cut back, 0 bases at V and 0 bases at J, with 3 bases in the middle. Germline V gene sequence: CDR1 LGHNA, CDR2 YSLEER. The hyperthyroidism patients had all been newly diagnosed, and their disease duration was under 2 months. Their ages ranged from 18 to 65 years. TCR beta CDR3 region amplification was performed from RNA transcripts. Primed by the HTBI set, a first-round RT-PCR was run on the TCR CDR3. Each CDR3 protein is one row after TCRdb ran MiXCR on the multiplex PCR reads. Of just under 750,000 distinct CDR3 sequences in the sample, about 35% are singletons; the top ten hold around 29%.

The TCR originated in a woman in her forties with Graves' hyperthyroidism. This rearrangement joins TRBV4-3 to TRBJ1-6; D call uncertain. The sequenced material came from blood. The CDR3 region is CASSQDDSYNSPLHF. The CDR3 bases are TGCGCCAGCAGCCAAGATGACTCCTATAATTCACCCCTCCACTTT.